This passage covers 9 T cell receptor delta chains from one sample sequenced in a study of gamma-delta T cells after stem cell transplantation. TCRdb fed the RT-PCR reads into CATT to redo clone calling. The sample holds about 840 delta-chain clones, approximately 3.5% seen once. Material for sequencing was gamma-delta T cells. These receptors all stem from a human donor. It is not recorded whose cells these are; they may come from a transplant donor.

Concerning this clone itself: The protein TCRdb lists belongs to a much larger clone and differs from this DNA's translation at residue 7, which points to a read error; the protein shown is made from the DNA. The rearrangement uses TRDV1 and TRDJ1; tentative D call: TRDD3 (9 bases). CDR3 length: 24 amino acids. From germline, CDR1 is TSWWSYY and CDR2 QGS. The V gene lost 0 bases and the J gene lost 4 bases, with 39 bases spanning the gap. The CDR3 protein is CALGELPHGLPIWGIVFIGDKLIF. CDR3 DNA: TGTGCTCTTGGGGAACTTCCCCATGGCCTTCCTATATGGGGGATAGTCTTTATAGGCGATAAACTCATCTTT.

As concerns this clone: TCRdb shows a much larger clone's protein in place of this DNA's translation, and the two differ at residue 9, likely through a read error; the protein shown is translated from the DNA. The chain carries TRDV2 and TRDJ1, with TRDD3 matching over 8 bases. The ends lost 4 bases at V and 1 base at J; junction bases unmatched: 19. Germline V gene sequence: CDR1 GEAIGNYY, CDR2 EKD. The CDR3 contains 19 residues. CDR3 region: CACETLGEPGDRVTDKLIF. CDR3 DNA: TGTGCCTGTGAGACCCTTGGGGAGCCGGGGGATAGGGTCACCGATAAACTCATCTTT.

Worth noting for this clone: The protein in TCRdb stems from a much larger clone and differs at residue 4 from this DNA's translation, likely a read error; here the protein is translated from the DNA. The V and J genes are TRDV2 and TRDJ1; TRDD3 agrees at 13 bases. This CDR3 has 18 residues. V dropped 4 bases and J dropped 0; count of bases not matched to a gene: 10. Per germline, CDR1 GEAIGNYY and CDR2 EKD. The CDR3 nucleotides read TGTGCCTGTGAACCCCTCTTACTGGGGGATACGCACACCGATAAACTCATCTTT. As protein: CACEPLLLGDTHTDKLIF.

In the case of this clone: Given a far larger clone just one base away, this is likely a sequencing read error. This CDR3 is also generated by other DNA sequences in the sample. V usage is TRDV2 and J usage is TRDJ1; 7 nucleotides align to TRDD3. Germline V CDR1 and CDR2: GEAIGNYY, EKD. This CDR3 spans 16 amino acids. The CDR3: CACDTAGGPYTDKLIF. The CDR3 coding sequence is TGTGCTTGTGACACCGCTGGGGGCCCTTACACCGATAAACTCATCTTT.

There are a few counts of this clone. Only one base separates this from a far larger clonotype, so it likely reflects a read error. At the DNA level, this CDR3 is encoded by other sequences in the same sample as well. The chain combines TRDV1 with TRDJ1; TRDD3 matches at 11 bases. CDR3 length: 21 residues. The germline V gene has CDR1 TSWWSYY and CDR2 QGS. Trimming cost V 3 bases and J 2 bases; bases outside gene matches: 20. CDR3 sequence reads: CALGELESDWGIKGGTDKLIF. CDR3 nucleotide sequence: TGTGCTCTTGGGGAGCTAGAGTCAGACTGGGGGATAAAAGGGGGGACCGATAAACTCATCTTT.

This clone showed up just a few times. This chain connects TRDV1 to TRDJ1, with 13 bases lining up with TRDD3. The germline gives CDR1 TSWWSYY, CDR2 QGS. Germline trimming cut 3 bases from V and 2 bases from J; bases unmatched to any gene: 30. The CDR3 loop spans 25 amino acids. CDR3 protein: CALGEPQPVFLRLYWGIRWTDKLIF. The CDR3 DNA reads as TGTGCTCTTGGGGAGCCTCAACCGGTCTTCCTACGGTTGTACTGGGGGATACGGTGGACCGATAAACTCATCTTT.

Regarding this clone: A read error likely explains this, since a far larger clone differs by one base. Additional DNA sequences in this sample encode the identical CDR3. V usage is TRDV2 and J usage is TRDJ1, with 9 bases that match TRDD3. Germline loops: CDR1 GEAIGNYY, CDR2 EKD. The CDR3 is 16 amino acids. The CDR3 DNA follows: TGTGCCTGTGACTTACTACTGGGGGACGACACCGATAAACTCATCTTC. Amino acids: CACDLLLGDDTDKLIF.

About this clone itself: The protein given by TCRdb reflects a much larger clone and differs at residue 3 from this DNA's translation, likely from a read error; the protein shown is the DNA's translation. V and J are TRDV1 and TRDJ1; D might be TRDD2 (8 bases). Germline CDR1 TSWWSYY, CDR2 QGS. This CDR3 region has 27 residues. The CDR3 nucleotides are TGTGCTTTTGGGGAGCCTCAACCGGTCTTCCTACGGTTGTACTGGGGACATACGGGGGGGTACACCGATAAACTCATCTTT. It yields the protein CAFGEPQPVFLRLYWGHTGGYTDKLIF.

There are a few counts of this clone. A far larger clone is a single base away, which makes a read error likely. Different DNA sequences within this sample yield the same CDR3. The CDR3 here is CALGEPPGLYWGTGDKLIF. Written as DNA, the CDR3 is TGTGCTCTTGGGGAACCACCGGGACTGTACTGGGGGACTGGCGATAAGCTCATCTTT. The chain joins TRDV1 to TRDJ1; 9 bases are a match to TRDD3. The CDR3 extends over 19 amino acids. CDR1 and CDR2 (germline): TSWWSYY, QGS.